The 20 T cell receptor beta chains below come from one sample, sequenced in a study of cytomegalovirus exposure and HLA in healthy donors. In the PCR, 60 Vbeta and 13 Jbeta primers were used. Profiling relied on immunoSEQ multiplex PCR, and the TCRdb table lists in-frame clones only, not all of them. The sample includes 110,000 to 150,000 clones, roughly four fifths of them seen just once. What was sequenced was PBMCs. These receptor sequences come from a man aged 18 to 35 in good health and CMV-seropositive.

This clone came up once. The CDR3: CSVERTGRENTEAFF. DNA of the CDR3: TGCAGCGTTGAGAGGACAGGGAGGGAGAACACTGAAGCTTTCTTT. The chain has TRBV29-1 and TRBJ1-1; 8 positions agree with TRBD1. Germline values: CDR1 SQVTM, CDR2 ANQGSEA. Losses at the gene ends were 3 bases for V and 1 base for J; bases not matched to a gene: 7. The CDR3 loop spans 15 amino acids.

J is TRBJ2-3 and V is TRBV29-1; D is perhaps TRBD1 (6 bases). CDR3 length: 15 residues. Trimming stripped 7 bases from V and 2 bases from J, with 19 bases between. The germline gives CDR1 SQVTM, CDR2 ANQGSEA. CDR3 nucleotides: TGCAGCGGCGCCAGGGGAGTGTGGAACACAGATACGCAGTATTTT. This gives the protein CSGARGVWNTDTQYF.

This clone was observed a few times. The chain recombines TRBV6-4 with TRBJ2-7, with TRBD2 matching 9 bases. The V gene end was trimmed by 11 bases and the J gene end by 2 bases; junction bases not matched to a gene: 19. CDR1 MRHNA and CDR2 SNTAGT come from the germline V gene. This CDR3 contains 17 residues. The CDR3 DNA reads TGTGCCCGCCCCTCATGCGGGAGGGCCCTTAGGACCTACGAGCAGTACTTC. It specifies CARPSCGRALRTYEQYF.

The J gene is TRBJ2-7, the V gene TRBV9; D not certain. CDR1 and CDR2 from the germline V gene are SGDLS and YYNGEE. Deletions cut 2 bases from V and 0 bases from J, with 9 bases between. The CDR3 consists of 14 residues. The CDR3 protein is CASSVLPGSYEQYF. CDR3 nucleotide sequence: TGTGCCAGCAGCGTCTTGCCAGGCTCCTACGAGCAGTACTTC.

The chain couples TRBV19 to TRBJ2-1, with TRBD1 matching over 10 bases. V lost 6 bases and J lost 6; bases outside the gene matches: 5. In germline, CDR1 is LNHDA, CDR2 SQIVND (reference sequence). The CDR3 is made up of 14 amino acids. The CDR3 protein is CASSRDRGPNEQFF. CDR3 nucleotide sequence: TGTGCCAGTAGCCGGGACAGGGGACCCAATGAGCAGTTCTTC.

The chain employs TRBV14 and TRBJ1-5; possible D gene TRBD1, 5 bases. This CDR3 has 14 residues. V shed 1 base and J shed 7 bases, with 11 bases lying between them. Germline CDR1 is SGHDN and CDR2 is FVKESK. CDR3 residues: CASSQGGAGQPQHF. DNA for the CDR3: TGTGCCAGCAGCCAAGGGGGCGCCGGGCAGCCCCAGCATTTT.

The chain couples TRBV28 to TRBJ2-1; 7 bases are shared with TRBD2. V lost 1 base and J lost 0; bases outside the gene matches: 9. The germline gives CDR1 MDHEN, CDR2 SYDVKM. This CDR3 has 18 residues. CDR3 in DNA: TGTGCCAGCAGTTTATTATCCCCCGGGGGGAGCTCCTACAATGAGCAGTTCTTC. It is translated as CASSLLSPGGSSYNEQFF.

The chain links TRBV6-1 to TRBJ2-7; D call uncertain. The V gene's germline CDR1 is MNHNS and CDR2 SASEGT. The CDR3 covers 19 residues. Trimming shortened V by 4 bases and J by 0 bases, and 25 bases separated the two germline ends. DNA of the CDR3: TGTGCCAGCAGTGCCAGCTCGCTGACTGTCGGGTCCCTCTCCTACGAGCAGTACTTC. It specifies CASSASSLTVGSLSYEQYF.

This CDR3 is CAWSNLRSQPQHF. The DNA for the CDR3 is TGTGCCTGGAGTAATTTACGGAGTCAGCCCCAGCATTTT. The chain uses TRBV30 and TRBJ1-5; D gene unclear. CDR1 GTSNPN and CDR2 SVGIG come from the germline V gene (reference sequence). CDR3 length: 13 residues. The V gene lost 2 bases and the J gene lost 6 bases, with 11 bases spanning the gap.

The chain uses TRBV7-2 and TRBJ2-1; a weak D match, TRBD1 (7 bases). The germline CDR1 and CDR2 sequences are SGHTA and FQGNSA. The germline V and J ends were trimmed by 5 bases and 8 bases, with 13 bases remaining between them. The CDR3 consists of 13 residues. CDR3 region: CASSRQGLYEQFF. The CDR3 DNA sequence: TGTGCCAGCAGCCGACAGGGACTCTATGAGCAGTTCTTC.

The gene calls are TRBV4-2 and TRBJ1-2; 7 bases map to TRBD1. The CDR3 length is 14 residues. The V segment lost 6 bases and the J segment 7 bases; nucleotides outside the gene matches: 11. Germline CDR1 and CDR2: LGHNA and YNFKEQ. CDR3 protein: CASSRTGQFVGYTF. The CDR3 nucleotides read TGTGCCAGCAGTAGGACAGGCCAATTTGTTGGCTACACCTTC.

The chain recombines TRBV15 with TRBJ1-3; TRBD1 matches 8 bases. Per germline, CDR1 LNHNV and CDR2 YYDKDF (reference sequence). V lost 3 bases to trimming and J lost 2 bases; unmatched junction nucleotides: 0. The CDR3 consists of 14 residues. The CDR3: CATSRTGAGNTIYF. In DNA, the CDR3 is TGTGCCACCAGCAGGACAGGGGCTGGAAACACCATATATTTT.

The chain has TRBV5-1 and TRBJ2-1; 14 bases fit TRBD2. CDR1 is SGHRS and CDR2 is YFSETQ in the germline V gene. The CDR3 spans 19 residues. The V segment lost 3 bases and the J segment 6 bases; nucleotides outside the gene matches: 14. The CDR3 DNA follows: TGCGCCAGCAGCTCGGGGGGACTAGCGGGAGCCCCCAATCGCAATGAGCAGTTCTTC. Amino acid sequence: CASSSGGLAGAPNRNEQFF. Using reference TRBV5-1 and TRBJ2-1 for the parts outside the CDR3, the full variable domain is KAGVTQTPRYLIKTRGQQVTLSCSPISGHRSVSWYQQTPGQGLQFLFEYFSETQRNKGNFPGRFSGRQFSNSRSEMNVSTLELGDSALYLCASSSGGLAGAPNRNEQFFGPGTRLTVL.

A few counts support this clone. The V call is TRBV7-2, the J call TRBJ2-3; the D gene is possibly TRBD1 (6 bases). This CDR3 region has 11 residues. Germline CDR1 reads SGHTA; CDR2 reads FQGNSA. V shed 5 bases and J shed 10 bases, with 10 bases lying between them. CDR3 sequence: CASSIQGPQYF. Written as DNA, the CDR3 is TGTGCCAGCAGCATACAGGGCCCGCAGTATTTT. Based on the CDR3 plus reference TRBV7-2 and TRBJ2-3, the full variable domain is GAGVSQSPSNKVTEKGKDVELRCDPISGHTALYWYRQSLGQGLEFLIYFQGNSAPDKSGLPSDRFSAERTGGSVSTLTIQRTQQEDSAVYLCASSIQGPQYFGPGTRLTVL.

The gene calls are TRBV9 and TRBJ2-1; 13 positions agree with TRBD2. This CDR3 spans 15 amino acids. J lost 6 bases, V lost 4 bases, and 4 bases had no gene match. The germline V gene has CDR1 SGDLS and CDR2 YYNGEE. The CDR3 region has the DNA TGTGCCAGCAGCCGTACTAGCGGGAGGGCCAATGAGCAGTTCTTC. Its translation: CASSRTSGRANEQFF.

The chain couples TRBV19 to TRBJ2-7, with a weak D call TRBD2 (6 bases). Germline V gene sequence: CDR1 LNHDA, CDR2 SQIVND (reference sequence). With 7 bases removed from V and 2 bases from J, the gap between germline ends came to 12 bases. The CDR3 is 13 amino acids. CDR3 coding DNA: TGTGCCAGTAACGGAGGGATACCCTACGAGCAGTACTTC. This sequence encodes CASNGGIPYEQYF. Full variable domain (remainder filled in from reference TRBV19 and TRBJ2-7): DGGITQSPKYLFRKEGQNVTLSCEQNLNHDAMYWYRQDPGQGLRLIYYSQIVNDFQKGDIAEGYSVSREKKESFPLTVTSAQKNPTAFYLCASNGGIPYEQYFGPGTRLTVT.

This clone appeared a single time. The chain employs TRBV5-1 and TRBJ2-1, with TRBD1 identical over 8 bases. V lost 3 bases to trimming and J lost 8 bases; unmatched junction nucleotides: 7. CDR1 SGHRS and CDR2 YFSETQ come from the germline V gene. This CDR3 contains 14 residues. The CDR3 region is CASSSGQGNDEQFF. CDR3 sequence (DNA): TGCGCCAGCAGCTCTGGACAGGGTAATGATGAGCAGTTCTTC.

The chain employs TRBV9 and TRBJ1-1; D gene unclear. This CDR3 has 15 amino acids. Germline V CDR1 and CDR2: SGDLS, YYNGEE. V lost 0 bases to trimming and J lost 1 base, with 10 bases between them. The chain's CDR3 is CASSVVWGENTEAFF. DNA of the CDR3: TGTGCCAGCAGCGTAGTATGGGGAGAGAACACTGAAGCTTTCTTT.

The CDR3 reads CASSPTLRPRLAFF. In DNA, the CDR3 is TGTGCCAGCAGTCCTACACTTAGACCCAGGTTAGCTTTCTTT. The rearrangement joins TRBV27 to TRBJ1-1; no definite D call. Germline V gene data show CDR1 as MNHEY and CDR2 as SMNVEV (reference sequence). Trimming removed 5 bases from V and 10 bases from J, with 20 bases in between. This CDR3 contains 14 residues.

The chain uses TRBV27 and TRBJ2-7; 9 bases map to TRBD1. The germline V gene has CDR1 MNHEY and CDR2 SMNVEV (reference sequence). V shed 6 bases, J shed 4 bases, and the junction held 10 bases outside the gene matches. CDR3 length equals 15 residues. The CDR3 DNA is TGTGCCAGCAGGGCACGTTGGACAGGGGCTTACGAGCAGTACTTC. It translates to CASRARWTGAYEQYF.